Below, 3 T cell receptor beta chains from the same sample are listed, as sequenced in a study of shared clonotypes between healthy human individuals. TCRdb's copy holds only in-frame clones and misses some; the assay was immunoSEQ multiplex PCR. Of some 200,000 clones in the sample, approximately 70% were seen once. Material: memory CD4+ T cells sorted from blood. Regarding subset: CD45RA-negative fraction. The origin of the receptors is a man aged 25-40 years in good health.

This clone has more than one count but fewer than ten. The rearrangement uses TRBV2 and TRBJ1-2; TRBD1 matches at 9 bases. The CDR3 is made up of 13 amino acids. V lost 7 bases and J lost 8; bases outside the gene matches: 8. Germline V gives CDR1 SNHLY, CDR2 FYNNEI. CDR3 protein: CASTANRGQGYTF. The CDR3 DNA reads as TGTGCCAGCACGGCGAACAGGGGGCAAGGCTACACCTTC.

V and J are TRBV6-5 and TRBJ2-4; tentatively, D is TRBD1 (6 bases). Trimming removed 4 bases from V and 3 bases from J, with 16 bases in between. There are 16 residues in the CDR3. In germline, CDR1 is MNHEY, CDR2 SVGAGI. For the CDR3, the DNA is TGTGCCAGCAGTTCCAGGGGTGTAGTTGTCAAAAACATTCAGTACTTC. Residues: CASSSRGVVVKNIQYF.

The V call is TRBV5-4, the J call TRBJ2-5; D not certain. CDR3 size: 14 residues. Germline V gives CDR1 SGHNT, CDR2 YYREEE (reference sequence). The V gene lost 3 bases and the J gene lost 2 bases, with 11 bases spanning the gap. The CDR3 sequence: CASSSRFHQETQYF. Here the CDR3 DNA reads TGTGCCAGCAGCTCTCGATTCCATCAAGAGACCCAGTACTTC.